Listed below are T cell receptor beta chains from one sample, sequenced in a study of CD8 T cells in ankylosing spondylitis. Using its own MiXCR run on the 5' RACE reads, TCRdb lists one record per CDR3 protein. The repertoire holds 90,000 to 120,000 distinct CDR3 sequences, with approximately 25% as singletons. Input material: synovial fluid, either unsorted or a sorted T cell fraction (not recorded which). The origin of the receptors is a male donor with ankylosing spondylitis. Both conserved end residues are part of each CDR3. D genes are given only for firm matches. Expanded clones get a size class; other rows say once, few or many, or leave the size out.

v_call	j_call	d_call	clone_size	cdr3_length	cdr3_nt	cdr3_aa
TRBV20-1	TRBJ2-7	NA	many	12	TGCAGTGCTAGCGCCCACGGGGGCGAGCAGTACTTC	CSASAHGGEQYF
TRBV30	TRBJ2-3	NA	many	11	TGTGCCTGGAGCGCCGGGACTCGAAGGTATTTT	CAWSAGTRRYF
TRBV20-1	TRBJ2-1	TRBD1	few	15	TGCAGTGCTAGAGATATGGGACAGGGCTACAATGAGCAGTTCTTC	CSARDMGQGYNEQFF
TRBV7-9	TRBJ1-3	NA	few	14	TGTGCCACCCCCGGGGCGCTCTCTGGAAACACCATATATTTT	CATPGALSGNTIYF
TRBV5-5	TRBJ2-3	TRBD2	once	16	TGTGCCAGCAGCTCTGGACTAGCGGAGAGCACAGATACGCAGTATTTT	CASSSGLAESTDTQYF
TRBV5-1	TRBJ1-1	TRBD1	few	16	TGCGCCAGCAGCACGGGGTCCGGGACAGGGAACACTGAAGCTTTCTTT	CASSTGSGTGNTEAFF
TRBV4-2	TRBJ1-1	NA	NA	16	TGTGCCAGCAATCGACCAATCGCTTTGGGGAACACTGAAGCTTTCTTT	CASNRPIALGNTEAFF
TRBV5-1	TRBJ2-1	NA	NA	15	TGCGCCAGCAGTCCTGCGGGACAGCCCTACAATGAGCAGTTCTTC	CASSPAGQPYNEQFF
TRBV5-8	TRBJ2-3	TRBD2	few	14	TGTGCCAGCAGTCGTAGCGGGACCGCAGATACGCAGTATTTT	CASSRSGTADTQYF
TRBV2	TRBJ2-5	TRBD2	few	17	TGTGCCAGCAGTGTACGCCCCAGCGGGAGGACTCAAGAGACCCAGTACTTC	CASSVRPSGRTQETQYF
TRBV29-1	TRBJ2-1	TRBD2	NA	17	TGCAGCGTTGAAGGGACTAGCGGGAGGGCCTCCTACAATGAGCAGTTCTTC	CSVEGTSGRASYNEQFF
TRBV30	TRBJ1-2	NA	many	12	TGTGCCTGGAGTGTACAAGGGTATGGCTACACCTTC	CAWSVQGYGYTF
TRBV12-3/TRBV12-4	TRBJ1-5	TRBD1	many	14	TGTGCCAGCAGCTTACAGGGGGGCAATCAGCCCCAGCATTTT	CASSLQGGNQPQHF
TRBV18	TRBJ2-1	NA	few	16	TGTGCCAGCTCAACCGCCCTAGCGTCAGCCTACAATGAGCAGTTCTTC	CASSTALASAYNEQFF
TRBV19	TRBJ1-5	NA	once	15	TGTGCCAGTAGTATAGTGGCAGAAGGGTATCAGCCCCAGCATTTT	CASSIVAEGYQPQHF
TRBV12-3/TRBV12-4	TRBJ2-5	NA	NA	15	TGTGCCAGCAGTTTTTGGGCAGGGGCCGAAGAGACCCAGTACTTC	CASSFWAGAEETQYF
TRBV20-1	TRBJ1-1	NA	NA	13	TGCAGTGCTAGAAGGGAATCAATTACTGAAGCTTTCTTT	CSARRESITEAFF
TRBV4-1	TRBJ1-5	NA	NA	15	TGCGCCAGCAGCCTAGGTCCGGGGTCTAATCAGCCCCAGCATTTT	CASSLGPGSNQPQHF
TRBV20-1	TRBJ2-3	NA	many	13	TGCAGTGCTAGGGGCAGGTTGGGAGATACGCAGTATTTT	CSARGRLGDTQYF
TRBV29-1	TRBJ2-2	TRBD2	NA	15	TGCAGCGTTTCAGGACTAGCGGGATTCTCCGGGGAGCTGTTTTTT	CSVSGLAGFSGELFF
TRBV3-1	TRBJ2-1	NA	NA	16	TGTGCCAGCAGCCAGTATTGGAAGAGCTCCTACAATGAGCAGTTCTTC	CASSQYWKSSYNEQFF
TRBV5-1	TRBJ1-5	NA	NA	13	TGCGCCAGCAGCTTAGAGGGACTTCAGCCCCAGCATTTT	CASSLEGLQPQHF
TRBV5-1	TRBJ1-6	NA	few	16	TGCGCCAGCAGCCCCGGCCGACGGGATCCATATTCACCCCTCCACTTT	CASSPGRRDPYSPLHF
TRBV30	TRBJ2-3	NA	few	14	TGTGCCTGGGCCCCCGACAGGACAGAAGATACGCAGTATTTT	CAWAPDRTEDTQYF
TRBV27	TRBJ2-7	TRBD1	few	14	TGTGCCAGCAGTCTAACCTGGACAGGGGGCGAGTCGTACTTC	CASSLTWTGGESYF
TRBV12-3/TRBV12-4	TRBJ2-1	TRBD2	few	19	TGTGCCAGCAGTTTTCCCCCCCAATTAAGCGGGAGGGACTACAATGAGCAGTTCTTC	CASSFPPQLSGRDYNEQFF
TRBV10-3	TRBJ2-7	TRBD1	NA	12	TGTGCCATCAGTGATCAGGGGGACGAGCAGTACTTC	CAISDQGDEQYF
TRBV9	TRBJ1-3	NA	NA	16	TGTGCCAGCAGCGTAGCCCCGGGAGGTAACGGAAACACCATATATTTT	CASSVAPGGNGNTIYF
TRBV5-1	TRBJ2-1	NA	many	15	TGCGCCAGCAGCATCGACAGTAGCTCCTACAATGAGCAGTTCTTC	CASSIDSSSYNEQFF
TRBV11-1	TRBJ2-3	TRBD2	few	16	TGTGCCAGCAGCTTAGCTGCTAGCGGCAGCACAGATACGCAGTATTTT	CASSLAASGSTDTQYF
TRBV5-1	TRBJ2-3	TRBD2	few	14	TGCGCCAGCAGGCGGGAGGAAGGCACAGATACGCAGTATTTT	CASRREEGTDTQYF
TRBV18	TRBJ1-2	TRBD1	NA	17	TGTGCCAGCTCAACGGATCTGACAGGGAGAGGCCTATATGGCTACACCTTC	CASSTDLTGRGLYGYTF
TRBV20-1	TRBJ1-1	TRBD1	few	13	TGCAGTGCCAGGACAGGGCGGAACACTGAAGCTTTCTTT	CSARTGRNTEAFF
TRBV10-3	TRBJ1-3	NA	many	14	TGTGCCATCACTCGGGACCGCCAACGGAGCACCATATATTTT	CAITRDRQRSTIYF
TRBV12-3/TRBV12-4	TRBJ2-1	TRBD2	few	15	TGTGCCAGCAATATAGCGGGAGGCGCCTACAATGAGCAGTTCTTC	CASNIAGGAYNEQFF
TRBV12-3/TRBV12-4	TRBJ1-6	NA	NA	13	TGTGCCAGCAGTATGGACTGGGCTTCACCCCTCCACTTT	CASSMDWASPLHF
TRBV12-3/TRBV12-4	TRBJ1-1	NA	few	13	TGTGCCAGCAGTTCGAGGGGAGGAACTGAGTCTTTCTTT	CASSSRGGTESFF
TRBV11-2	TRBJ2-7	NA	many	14	TGTGCCAGCAGCTTAGGAGGGGGAAGGTACGAGCAGTACTTC	CASSLGGGRYEQYF
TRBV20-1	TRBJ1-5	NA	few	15	TGCAGTGCTAGATTTCGGGAGGGAAGTGGTCAGCCCCAGCATTTT	CSARFREGSGQPQHF
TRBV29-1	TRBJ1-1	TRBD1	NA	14	TGCAGCGTTGCCCGTAGACAGGGGCGGACTGAAGCTTTCTTT	CSVARRQGRTEAFF
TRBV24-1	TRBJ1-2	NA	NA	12	TGTGCCACCGCCCCCGGGGACTATGGCTACACCTTC	CATAPGDYGYTF
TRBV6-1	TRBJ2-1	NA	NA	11	TGTGCCAGCAGTGACCGCCTTGAGCAGTTCTTC	CASSDRLEQFF
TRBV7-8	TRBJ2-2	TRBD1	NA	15	TGTGCCAGCAGCTCCCCAGGGGGCGTTACCTGGGAGCTGTTTTTT	CASSSPGGVTWELFF
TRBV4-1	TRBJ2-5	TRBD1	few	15	TGCGCCAGCAGCCAAGATAGGACAGGCCAAGAGACCCAGTACTTC	CASSQDRTGQETQYF
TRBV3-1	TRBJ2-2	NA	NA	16	TGTGCCATCAGACCACAGCTATCCTCGAACACCGGGGAGCTGTTTTTT	CAIRPQLSSNTGELFF
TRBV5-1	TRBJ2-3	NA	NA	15	TGCGCCAGCAGCCCGGACGGGCCTAGCACAGATACGCAGTATTTT	CASSPDGPSTDTQYF
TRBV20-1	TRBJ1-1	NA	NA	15	TGCAGTGCTAGAACCATGGACAGCCTGAACACTGAAGCTTTCTTT	CSARTMDSLNTEAFF
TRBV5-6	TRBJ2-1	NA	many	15	TGTGCCAGCAGCAATCTGGGGCCGTGGATGAATGAGCAGTTCTTC	CASSNLGPWMNEQFF
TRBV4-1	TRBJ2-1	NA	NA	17	TGCGCCAGCAAATCCCATGGGTCGTCCAGCTCCTACAATGAGCAGTTCTTC	CASKSHGSSSSYNEQFF
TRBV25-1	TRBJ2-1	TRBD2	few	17	TGTGCCAGCAGTGGGGGGGGATCGGCGAGGACATCCAATGAGCAGTTCTTC	CASSGGGSARTSNEQFF
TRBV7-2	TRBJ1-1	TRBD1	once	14	TGTGCCAGCAGCTTAGGCAGGGGGAGGTCTGAAGCTTTCTTT	CASSLGRGRSEAFF